This section outlines one T cell receptor beta chain sequence together with its context. Unique molecular identifiers were incorporated during preparation of the TCRbeta library. TCRdb passed the PCR reads through MiXCR, listing each CDR3 protein once. The sample contains 200,000 to 300,000 distinct CDR3 sequences, 12% of which appear only once. This sample stems from a study of T-cell reconstitution after alpha-beta-depleted transplantation in children. This CDR3 is built from 14 residues. V dropped 7 bases and J dropped 14; count of bases not matched to a gene: 18. The receptor's source is a human donor who donated a stem cell graft to a child with acute lymphoblastic leukemia. The sample in question was PBMCs from the stem cell graft donor, obtained from the stem cell graft. V usage is TRBV12-3 or TRBV12-4 and J usage is TRBJ2-3, with TRBD1 matching over 7 bases. The DNA of the CDR3 is TGTGCCAGCAAGGCCCCTTCGGTTGGGACAGATCCGTATTTT. Translation: CASKAPSVGTDPYF.